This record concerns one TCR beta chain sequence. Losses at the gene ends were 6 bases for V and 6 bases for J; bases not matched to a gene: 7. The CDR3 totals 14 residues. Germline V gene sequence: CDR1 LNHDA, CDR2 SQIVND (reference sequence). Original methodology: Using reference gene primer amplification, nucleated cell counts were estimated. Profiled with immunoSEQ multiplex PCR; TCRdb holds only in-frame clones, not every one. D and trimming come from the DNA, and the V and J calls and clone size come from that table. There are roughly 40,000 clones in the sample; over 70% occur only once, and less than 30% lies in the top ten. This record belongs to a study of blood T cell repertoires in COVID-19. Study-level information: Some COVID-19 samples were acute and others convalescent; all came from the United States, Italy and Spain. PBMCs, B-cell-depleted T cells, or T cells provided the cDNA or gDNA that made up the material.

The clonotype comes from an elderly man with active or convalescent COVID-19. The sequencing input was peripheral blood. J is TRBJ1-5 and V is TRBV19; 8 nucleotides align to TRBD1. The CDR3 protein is CASSPQDRVQPQHF. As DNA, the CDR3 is TGTGCCAGTAGCCCGCAGGACAGGGTTCAGCCCCAGCATTTT. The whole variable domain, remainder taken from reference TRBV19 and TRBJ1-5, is DGGITQSPKYLFRKEGQNVTLSCEQNLNHDAMYWYRQDPGQGLRLIYYSQIVNDFQKGDIAEGYSVSREKKESFPLTVTSAQKNPTAFYLCASSPQDRVQPQHFGDGTRLSIL.